Shown below are 17 T cell receptor beta chains from a single sample sequenced in a study of beta chain features in type 1 diabetes. Regarding the study as a whole: Within each of all four CD4+ subsets, Type 1 diabetes patients had TCRB CDR3s that were moderately but significantly shorter.

The authors reverse transcribed all of the isolated RNA, so sequencing captured expressed TCRB transcripts. The method was immunoSEQ multiplex PCR; TCRdb's version includes in-frame clones alone and lacks a portion of them. The sample yields 230,000 or so clones, about a sixth seen once. These TCRs are of unknown antigen specificity. The sequenced sample consisted of naive CD4+ T cells from blood. The source of these receptors is a man younger than 45 with type 1 diabetes.

The chain is built from TRBV18 and TRBJ2-5, with TRBD1 matching 8 bases. After removal of 2 bases from V and 4 bases from J, the junction contained 3 bases not matched to a gene. The CDR3 is 14 amino acids. Germline-derived CDR1 and CDR2 are KGHSH and LQKENI. The CDR3 region is CASSPTGGRETQYF. CDR3 in DNA: TGTGCCAGCTCACCAACAGGGGGGCGAGAGACCCAGTACTTC.

The V gene is TRBV7-2, the J gene TRBJ2-7, with 9 bases that match TRBD2. Germline assignment: CDR1 SGHTA and CDR2 FQGNSA. The CDR3 consists of 15 residues. The V and J ends lost 1 base and 5 bases, in that order; junction bases with no gene match: 6. This chain's CDR3 is CASSLVAGASDEQYF. The CDR3 DNA follows: TGTGCCAGCAGCTTAGTAGCGGGGGCATCGGACGAGCAGTACTTC.

This chain connects TRBV4-3 to TRBJ2-4, with D possibly TRBD2 on 5 matching bases. CDR1 LGHNA and CDR2 YSLEER come from the germline V gene. V was shortened by 4 bases and J by 10 bases, with 17 bases between the two germline ends. The CDR3 totals 14 residues. The CDR3 DNA sequence: TGCGCCAGCAGCCGAGAGGGTGCTAGCCCTATTCAGTACTTC. Protein: CASSREGASPIQYF.

V and J are TRBV6-5 and TRBJ1-1; D remains unclear. The germline CDR1 and CDR2 sequences are MNHEY and SVGAGI. The length of the CDR3 is 12 residues. The ends were cut back, 0 bases at V and 8 bases at J, with 7 bases in the middle. Written as DNA, the CDR3 is TGTGCCAGCAGTTACTCGACCAGGGAAGCTTTCTTT. As protein: CASSYSTREAFF.

The sample holds a few counts of this clone. The chain combines TRBV7-9 with TRBJ2-3; D is possibly TRBD1 (6 bases). The CDR3 extends over 14 amino acids. Germline V gene sequence: CDR1 SEHNR, CDR2 FQNEAQ (reference sequence). The V gene lost 3 bases and the J gene lost 2 bases, with 9 bases spanning the gap. CDR3: CASSFGQSTDTQYF. DNA of the CDR3: TGTGCCAGCAGCTTTGGACAGTCCACAGATACGCAGTATTTT.

V is TRBV7-2 and J is TRBJ1-2; a possible D gene is TRBD1 (6 bases). CDR3 length equals 12 residues. Germline CDR1 reads SGHTA; CDR2 reads FQGNSA. V was trimmed by 5 bases and J by 4 bases, leaving 8 bases between them. The CDR3 sequence is CASSPTGYGYTF. CDR3 DNA: TGTGCCAGCAGCCCGACAGGCTATGGCTACACCTTC.

Regarding this clone: This sample also contains other DNA sequences that code for the same CDR3. V and J are TRBV10-3 and TRBJ2-5, with 9 bases lining up with TRBD2. The CDR3 covers 13 residues. Trimming at V came to 6 bases and at J to 1 base, leaving 0 bases not matched to a gene. The germline gives CDR1 ENHRY, CDR2 SYGVKD. Here the CDR3 DNA reads TGTGCCATCAGGACTAGCGGCCAAGAGACCCAGTACTTC. This gives the protein CAIRTSGQETQYF.

This rearrangement joins TRBV28 to TRBJ2-3; 10 positions agree with TRBD2. There are 15 residues in the CDR3. Germline trimming cut 6 bases from V and 4 bases from J; bases unmatched to any gene: 7. Germline CDR1 and CDR2: MDHEN and SYDVKM. The CDR3 here is CASSQSAGGADTQYF. The DNA for the CDR3 is TGTGCCAGCAGCCAATCAGCGGGAGGGGCAGATACGCAGTATTTT.

The gene calls are TRBV7-2 and TRBJ2-7, with 7 bases identical to TRBD2. The CDR3 covers 14 residues. The V segment lost 5 bases and the J segment 2 bases; nucleotides outside the gene matches: 6. CDR1 is SGHTA and CDR2 is FQGNSA in the germline V gene. In DNA form, the CDR3 reads TGTGCCAGCAGCCGTGGACTAGAAGCCTACGAGCAGTACTTC. Its translation is CASSRGLEAYEQYF. The full variable domain, in which reference TRBV7-2 and TRBJ2-7 provide the parts outside the CDR3, is GAGVSQSPSNKVTEKGKDVELRCDPISGHTALYWYRQSLGQGLEFLIYFQGNSAPDKSGLPSDRFSAERTGGSVSTLTIQRTQQEDSAVYLCASSRGLEAYEQYFGPGTRLTVT.

This clone was counted between two and nine times. The rearrangement uses TRBV15 and TRBJ2-7; D is uncertain. The V gene's germline CDR1 is LNHNV and CDR2 YYDKDF (reference sequence). The CDR3 contains 12 residues. Trimming pared 2 bases from V and 5 bases from J, leaving 7 bases between. The CDR3: CATSRPDDEQYF. The CDR3 DNA follows: TGTGCCACCAGCAGACCAGATGACGAGCAGTACTTC.

V and J are TRBV28 and TRBJ1-1; the D gene is possibly TRBD1 (6 bases). The CDR3 totals 13 residues. The V end lost 7 bases, the J end lost 11 bases, and 20 bases lay between the germline ends. In germline, CDR1 is MDHEN, CDR2 SYDVKM. The CDR3 spells CASKQGRVREAFF. As DNA, the CDR3 is TGTGCCAGCAAACAGGGTCGTGTCCGCGAGGCTTTCTTT.

This clone was observed a handful of times. The chain couples TRBV29-1 to TRBJ1-4; 8 bases map to TRBD1. The CDR3 is 14 residues long. The V and J ends lost 2 bases and 5 bases, in that order; junction bases with no gene match: 4. Germline V CDR1 and CDR2: SQVTM, ANQGSEA. CDR3 region: CSVENTGGNEKLFF. The CDR3 coding sequence is TGCAGCGTTGAAAATACAGGGGGGAATGAAAAACTGTTTTTT.

The J gene is TRBJ2-5, the V gene TRBV5-4; D is ambiguous. Germline V lookup: CDR1 SGHNT, CDR2 YYREEE (reference sequence). Trimming took off 4 bases at V and 3 bases at J, with 16 bases between the two ends. CDR3 length equals 15 residues. The CDR3 DNA sequence: TGTGCCAGCAGCCCGCCTTCAGGAAATAAAGAGACCCAGTACTTC. Translating gives CASSPPSGNKETQYF.

V usage is TRBV30 and J usage is TRBJ1-5, with 8 bases fitting TRBD1. Germline assignment: CDR1 GTSNPN and CDR2 SVGIG (reference sequence). V lost 5 bases to trimming and J lost 0 bases; unmatched junction nucleotides: 6. The CDR3 loop spans 15 amino acids. The CDR3 loop reads CAWGRQGYSNQPQHF. DNA of the CDR3: TGTGCCTGGGGGAGACAGGGGTATAGCAATCAGCCCCAGCATTTT. The full variable domain, completed using reference TRBV30 and TRBJ1-5, is SQTIHQWPATLVQPVGSPLSLECTVEGTSNPNLYWYRQAAGRGLQLLFYSVGIGQISSEVPQNLSASRPQDRQFILSSKKLLLSDSGFYLCAWGRQGYSNQPQHFGDGTRLSIL.

Only a few counts were recorded for this clone. This sequence joins TRBV5-1 and TRBJ2-7; 7 bases match TRBD1. This CDR3 is built from 15 residues. The V gene end was trimmed by 1 base and the J gene end by 2 bases; junction bases not matched to a gene: 6. CDR1 and CDR2 from the germline V gene are SGHRS and YFSETQ. CDR3 nucleotide sequence: TGCGCCAGCAGCTTGACAGGGGACCCCACCTACGAGCAGTACTTC. Translation: CASSLTGDPTYEQYF.

The chain combines TRBV6-6 with TRBJ2-7; D is undetermined. CDR3 length: 11 residues. Germline V lookup: CDR1 MNHNY, CDR2 SVGAGI (reference sequence). V shed 6 bases and J shed 5 bases, with 8 bases lying between them. The CDR3 DNA sequence: TGTGCCAGCAGCCTGGTCCACGAGCAGTACTTC. Amino acids: CASSLVHEQYF.

V is TRBV5-1 and J is TRBJ2-2; tentative D call: TRBD1 (6 bases). With 0 bases removed from V and 3 bases from J, the gap between germline ends came to 9 bases. Germline V gives CDR1 SGHRS, CDR2 YFSETQ. CDR3 length: 15 amino acids. CDR3 coding DNA: TGCGCCAGCAGCTTGGAGCAGGGGTACACCGGGGAGCTGTTTTTT. This gives the protein CASSLEQGYTGELFF.